The clone carrying this T cell receptor beta chain was seen a few times. The antigen remains unidentified. V was cut by 5 bases and J by 4 bases, with 6 bases left in between. CDR1 is GTSNPN and CDR2 is SVGIG in the germline V gene (reference sequence). This CDR3 contains 11 residues. The entry originates in a study of shared clonotypes between healthy human individuals. Healthy HIV-negative adults without recent acute infections or vaccinations served as donors. Genomic DNA, for the unsorted samples, came from 75 million to 95 million PBMCs. Assay used: immunoSEQ multiplex PCR; TCRdb lists only in-frame clones, some missing. The repertoire has about 490,000 clones, roughly four fifths of them found once; the top ten carry 10% to 15%. Overall study results and limits: Sequencing depth was a factor that was expected to affect clonotype sharing among donors. Blood alone was sampled, and tissue repertoires likely differ.

The sequence came from a middle-aged woman in good health. Some clones in this sample may be carry-over from other donors' samples. What was sequenced was PBMCs. The chain is built from TRBV30 and TRBJ1-5; D is ambiguous. The CDR3 region is CAWGGNQPQHF. CDR3 DNA: TGTGCCTGGGGTGGGAATCAGCCCCAGCATTTT.